The rows below give T cell receptor beta chains drawn from one sample of a study of cytotoxic CD8 clonotypes in ibrutinib-treated CLL. Assay used: immunoSEQ multiplex PCR; TCRdb lists only in-frame clones, some missing. The data show more than 85,000 clones, around 77% seen once. Material: PBMCs, obtained after 24 months of ibrutinib treatment. The receptors shown here come from a human donor with chronic lymphocytic leukemia. Both conserved end residues are part of each CDR3. Each record gives: D gene, J gene, CDR3 length, V gene, clone size, CDR3 DNA, CDR3 protein. A D gene is named only where the DNA matches it firmly. Clone size appears in some rows only: once, few, many, or a class for an expanded clone.

D: .
J: TRBJ2-5
length: 13
V: TRBV19
size: .
DNA: TGTGCCAGTAAGGATGGGTACCAAGAGACCCAGTACTTC
CDR3: CASKDGYQETQYF

D: TRBD1
J: TRBJ2-7
length: 15
V: TRBV19
size: .
DNA: TGTGCCAGTAGTAGGGCGGGACAGGGGCCCTACGAGCAGTACTTC
CDR3: CASSRAGQGPYEQYF

D: .
J: TRBJ1-2
length: 13
V: TRBV5-1
size: .
DNA: TGCGCCAGCAGCTTGGCCGGGAATCGTGGCTACACCTTC
CDR3: CASSLAGNRGYTF

D: .
J: TRBJ1-4
length: 12
V: TRBV28
size: .
DNA: TGTGCCAGCAGTTTACAGGGCGAAAAACTGTTTTTT
CDR3: CASSLQGEKLFF

D: .
J: TRBJ2-1
length: 15
V: TRBV7-9
size: .
DNA: TGTGCCAGCAGCTTAGACCTAACTTTCGGGGATGAGCAGTTCTTC
CDR3: CASSLDLTFGDEQFF

D: .
J: TRBJ2-5
length: 17
V: TRBV19
size: .
DNA: TGTGCCACCGCGAACCCAGAAATCTCCCCGGATCAAGAGACCCAGTACTTC
CDR3: CATANPEISPDQETQYF

D: TRBD1
J: TRBJ1-1
length: 12
V: TRBV4-1
size: .
DNA: TGTGCCAGCAGGTCTGGACAGGATGAAGCTTTCTTT
CDR3: CASRSGQDEAFF

D: .
J: TRBJ1-1
length: 16
V: TRBV4-3
size: .
DNA: TGCGCCAGCAGCCAGGAGGGGAAGACAGGAAAAAACCCAGCTTTCTTT
CDR3: CASSQEGKTGKNPAFF

D: .
J: TRBJ1-6
length: 11
V: TRBV28
size: .
DNA: TGTGCCAGCAGAGGAGGGTCACCCCTCCACTTT
CDR3: CASRGGSPLHF

D: TRBD1
J: TRBJ1-2
length: 15
V: TRBV19
size: .
DNA: TGTGCGACGCTCGCAAGAGACAGGGGAGACTATGGCTACACCTTC
CDR3: CATLARDRGDYGYTF

D: .
J: TRBJ2-7
length: 14
V: TRBV5-1
size: .
DNA: TGCGCCAGCAGCTTGGTTGGGAGCTCTAAAGAGCAGTACTTC
CDR3: CASSLVGSSKEQYF

D: TRBD1
J: TRBJ2-3
length: 18
V: TRBV18
size: once
DNA: TGTGCCAGCTCACCTCCGGACAGGGGGCGATGGGGCACAGATACGCAGTATTTT
CDR3: CASSPPDRGRWGTDTQYF

D: .
J: TRBJ1-2
length: 13
V: TRBV6-5
size: .
DNA: TGTGCCAGCAGACCGACTTATAACTATGGCTACACCTTC
CDR3: CASRPTYNYGYTF

D: .
J: TRBJ1-1
length: 14
V: TRBV28
size: .
DNA: TGTGCCAGCAGCCCCGGGACACTGAACACTGAAGCTTTCTTT
CDR3: CASSPGTLNTEAFF

D: TRBD2
J: TRBJ2-7
length: 15
V: TRBV29-1
size: .
DNA: TGCAGCGTTGAAGGGGTGGCTAGCGGGACCTACGAGCAGTACTTC
CDR3: CSVEGVASGTYEQYF

D: .
J: TRBJ1-6
length: 16
V: TRBV4-1
size: few
DNA: TGCGCCAGCAGCCAAGCCGAGAGTCTGGGGAATTCACCCCTCCACTTT
CDR3: CASSQAESLGNSPLHF

D: .
J: TRBJ2-1
length: 13
V: TRBV19
size: .
DNA: TGTGCCAGTAGCTACAGGGAGGACAATGAGCAGTTCTTC
CDR3: CASSYREDNEQFF

D: TRBD2
J: TRBJ2-1
length: 18
V: TRBV5-1
size: .
DNA: TGCGCCAGCAGCTCGGGACTAGCGGGAGCTCAAGGGGGCAATGAGCAGTTCTTC
CDR3: CASSSGLAGAQGGNEQFF

D: TRBD1
J: TRBJ1-4
length: 15
V: TRBV28
size: .
DNA: TGTGCCAGCAGTTCCCCGGGACAGGGTCATGAAAAACTGTTTTTT
CDR3: CASSSPGQGHEKLFF

D: TRBD1
J: TRBJ2-7
length: 14
V: TRBV7-9
size: few
DNA: TGTGCCAGCAGCGCGGGACAGGCCTCCTACGAGCAGTACTTC
CDR3: CASSAGQASYEQYF

D: .
J: TRBJ1-5
length: 17
V: TRBV6-1
size: .
DNA: TGTGCCAGCAGTGAAGGGAGAGTGCAGAATAGCAATCAGCCCCAGCATTTT
CDR3: CASSEGRVQNSNQPQHF

D: TRBD2
J: TRBJ2-4
length: 22
V: TRBV19
size: .
DNA: TGTGCCAGTAGTACACTAGGGGGCTTACGACTAGCGGGAGCGGGTGCCAAAAACATTCAGTACTTC
CDR3: CASSTLGGLRLAGAGAKNIQYF

D: .
J: TRBJ2-1
length: 14
V: TRBV7-9
size: few
DNA: TGTGCCAGCAGCTCCTTTCGCTCGAACAATGAGCAGTTCTTC
CDR3: CASSSFRSNNEQFF

D: TRBD2
J: TRBJ2-1
length: 15
V: TRBV7-3
size: .
DNA: TGTGCCAGCAGCTTAAGCTCTAGCGGAGCCAATGAGCAGTTCTTC
CDR3: CASSLSSSGANEQFF

D: TRBD1
J: TRBJ1-6
length: 16
V: TRBV27
size: .
DNA: TGTGCCAGCAGTTTATGGTCACAGGGGGGAGATTCACCCCTCCACTTT
CDR3: CASSLWSQGGDSPLHF

D: .
J: TRBJ1-2
length: 13
V: TRBV2
size: .
DNA: TGTGCCAGCAGTGCTGGGACAAACTATGGCTACACCTTC
CDR3: CASSAGTNYGYTF

D: .
J: TRBJ1-6
length: 16
V: TRBV15
size: few
DNA: TGTGCCACCAGCAGAGATCTCAACCGGGAGAATTCACCCCTCCACTTT
CDR3: CATSRDLNRENSPLHF

D: .
J: TRBJ2-1
length: 13
V: TRBV5-1
size: .
DNA: TGCGCCAGCAGCCCTTCGACCTACAATGAGCAGTTCTTC
CDR3: CASSPSTYNEQFF

D: TRBD1
J: TRBJ1-2
length: 13
V: TRBV7-9
size: .
DNA: TGTGCCACTCCTGGACAGGGGGACTATGGCTACACCTTC
CDR3: CATPGQGDYGYTF

D: TRBD1
J: TRBJ1-6
length: 15
V: TRBV7-3
size: .
DNA: TGTGCCAGCAGCCTAGGGACAGGCGATCATTCACCCCTCCACTTT
CDR3: CASSLGTGDHSPLHF

D: TRBD1
J: TRBJ1-4
length: 12
V: TRBV13
size: few
DNA: TGTGCCAGCAGCCAACCGGGACAGCCGCTGTTTTTT
CDR3: CASSQPGQPLFF

D: TRBD2
J: TRBJ2-7
length: 16
V: TRBV14
size: .
DNA: TGTGCCAGCAGCCTAGACGAGCTAGCGGGGATCTACGAGCAGTACTTC
CDR3: CASSLDELAGIYEQYF

D: .
J: TRBJ2-3
length: 14
V: TRBV18
size: .
DNA: TGTGCCAGCTCACCTGGAGGGAACACAGATACGCAGTATTTT
CDR3: CASSPGGNTDTQYF

D: TRBD2
J: TRBJ2-2
length: 17
V: TRBV5-1
size: .
DNA: TGCGCCAGCAGCTTTCCTAGCGGGAGGTTGGACACCGGGGAGCTGTTTTTT
CDR3: CASSFPSGRLDTGELFF

D: TRBD1
J: TRBJ2-1
length: 14
V: TRBV28
size: .
DNA: TGTGCCAGCAGTTTTGGGGACAGGGACAATGAGCAGTTCTTC
CDR3: CASSFGDRDNEQFF